This TCR beta chain was profiled in a study of T cell responses to AZD1222 COVID-19 vaccine. The CDR3 contains 17 residues. Germline assignment: CDR1 KGHSH and CDR2 LQKENI. Trimming cost V 2 bases and J 1 base; bases outside gene matches: 4. Assay: immunoSEQ multiplex PCR; the TCRdb copy retains only in-frame clones and omits some. The profile shows 95,000 to 110,000 clones, 88% of them singletons. The chain links TRBV18 to TRBJ2-3, with 12 bases identical to TRBD2. The source of this sequence is an adult in good health. The sequencing here drew on peripheral blood, taken on day 0 of AZD1222 vaccination. The CDR3 DNA follows: TGTGCCAGCTCACCAGAGGCTAGCGGGAGGGGCACAGATACGCAGTATTTT. Translated: CASSPEASGRGTDTQYF.